This T cell receptor beta chain is from a study of blood T cell repertoires in COVID-19. Study background: Sources were T cells, B-cell-depleted T cells, or PBMCs; the material itself was cDNA or gDNA.

Clones were sequenced by immunoSEQ multiplex PCR, and TCRdb holds only the in-frame ones, with some missing. The sample has over 140,000 clones; roughly 84% are singletons. Germline lookup yields CDR1 SGHVS and CDR2 FNYEAQ. V was clipped by 5 bases and J by 0 bases, with 12 bases between them. The CDR3 extends over 15 amino acids. The material sequenced was peripheral blood. This sequence was found in an older woman with acute or convalescent COVID-19. The chain couples TRBV7-6 to TRBJ2-3; perhaps TRBD2 as D (6 bases). DNA of the CDR3: TGTGCCAGCAGCCTTAGCGGAATTAGCACAGATACGCAGTATTTT. It yields the protein CASSLSGISTDTQYF.